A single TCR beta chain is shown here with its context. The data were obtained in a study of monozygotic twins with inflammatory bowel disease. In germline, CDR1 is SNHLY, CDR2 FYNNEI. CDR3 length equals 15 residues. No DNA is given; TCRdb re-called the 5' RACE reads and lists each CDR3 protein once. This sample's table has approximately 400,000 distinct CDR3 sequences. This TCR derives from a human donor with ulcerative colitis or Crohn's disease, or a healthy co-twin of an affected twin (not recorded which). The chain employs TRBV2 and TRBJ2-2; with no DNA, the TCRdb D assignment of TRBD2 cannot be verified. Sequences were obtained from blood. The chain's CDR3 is CATGLALANTGELFF.